This TCR beta chain derives from a study of T cell repertoires in cytomegalovirus infection. Study as a whole: Through public TCR beta signatures, both CMV infection and matching HLA type were indicated.

Germline CDR1 reads DFQATT; CDR2 reads SNEGSKA (reference sequence). This CDR3 contains 17 residues. V was pared by 1 base and J by 2 bases, with 18 bases between. Findings of the study overall: Clonotype analysis showed dominance of the ex vivo response by HLA-C-restricted CMV-specific TCR beta clonotypes.

Regarding this clonotype: Its antigen is not known.

TCRdb fed the reads into MiXCR, producing one record per CDR3 protein. The sample yields 200,000 or so distinct CDR3 sequences, about 39% seen once. This specimen consisted of CD8+ T cells from cultured PBMCs, obtained from culture after CMV antigen stimulation. This chain uses TRBV20-1 with TRBJ1-3; D is perhaps TRBD1 (6 bases). The clonotype originates from a human donor in good health (CMV status not recorded). Some clones in this sample may be carry-over from other donors' samples. CDR3 sequence: CSARALGGASPGNTIYF. CDR3 nucleotides: TGCAGTGCTAGAGCTTTGGGGGGCGCGAGTCCTGGAAACACCATATATTTT.